The 29 T cell receptor beta chains in this list originate from one sample, sequenced in a study of regulatory T cells in long-lasting Graves disease (dated by TCRdb to about 2021). The time point label on this specimen signifies: persistent/refractory GD, antithyroid drugs over 5 years with positive TRAb. For both TCR sequencing and RNA sequencing, RNA was extracted from PBMCs in TRIzol. Library preparation used multiplex PCR. The sample was run on an Illumina HiSeq 4000. To build TCR beta libraries, CDR3 regions were amplified by Arm-PCR using iRepertoire HTBI primers. Starting from the raw public reads, TCRdb applied fastp trimming at Q25, assembled clones with MiXCR and retained in-frame beta chains. When rows share a CDR3 protein, they turn into one entry using the most common DNA and genes. The sample data list 400,000 or so distinct CDR3 sequences, and 20% to 30% of these were observed just once. Together, the top ten hold approximately 25% of the sample.

The sequencing here drew on peripheral blood mononuclear cells (PBMCs), taken when the disease was refractory, from a patient treated with antithyroid drugs. These receptors were collected from a female donor with Graves disease.

At least ten counts were recorded for this clonotype. The chain uses TRBV12-3 or TRBV12-4 and TRBJ2-2; D uncertain. This CDR3 is built from 15 residues. V shed 3 bases and J shed 6 bases, with 14 bases lying between them. The CDR3 coding sequence is TGTGCCAGCAGTTTCGGCCCGATGGTCCCCGGGGAGCTGTTTTTT. This sequence encodes CASSFGPMVPGELFF.

This clonotype was picked up a small number of times. A much larger clone differs from this one at a single base, so this may be a read error. V usage is TRBV7-9 and J usage is TRBJ1-5; 11 bases align to TRBD1. CDR3 length: 15 amino acids. Germline V gene lookup returns CDR1 SEHNR and CDR2 FQNEAQ (reference sequence). V gave up 5 bases and J gave up 1 base; unmatched junction bases: 1. For the CDR3, the DNA is TGTGCCAGCAGCCGGGACAGGGGGAGCAATCAGCCCCAGCATTTT. Translated: CASSRDRGSNQPQHF.

The chain employs TRBV10-2 and TRBJ2-7; the match to TRBD1 covers 10 bases. This CDR3 has 15 residues. Germline V gene lookup returns CDR1 WSHSY and CDR2 SAAADI. The junction had 2 bases not matched to a gene; V was cut back by 0 bases and J by 3 bases. The CDR3 reads CASSESGQGRYEQYF. The CDR3 DNA is TGCGCCAGCAGTGAGTCGGGACAGGGGCGCTACGAGCAGTACTTC.

The chain employs TRBV19 and TRBJ2-6, with unresolved D. Germline V gives CDR1 LNHDA, CDR2 SQIVND (reference sequence). This CDR3 is 15 amino acids long. V was trimmed by 4 bases and J by 4 bases, leaving 11 bases between them. CDR3 loop: CASSTTLPGANVLTF. The CDR3 DNA is TGTGCCAGTAGTACTACTCTTCCCGGGGCCAACGTCCTGACTTTC.

This clonotype was seen a handful of times. The CDR3 loop reads CASSSDRDTGYTF. CDR3 DNA sequence: TGTGCCAGCAGTTCGGACAGGGATACTGGCTACACCTTC. The rearrangement links TRBV12-3 or TRBV12-4 to TRBJ1-2, with 8 bases identical to TRBD1. The CDR3 is 13 residues long. V lost 4 bases, J lost 7 bases, and 5 bases stayed unmatched.

This clonotype has at least ten counts. The V call is TRBV20-1, the J call TRBJ1-4, with 7 bases aligning to TRBD1. The CDR3 is made up of 14 amino acids. Trimming at V came to 0 bases and at J to 6 bases, leaving 4 bases not matched to a gene. Germline-derived CDR1 and CDR2 are DFQATT and SNEGSKA (reference sequence). The CDR3 DNA reads as TGCAGTGCTAGAGATATGCAGGGGGATGAAAAACTGTTTTTT. Translation gives CSARDMQGDEKLFF.

The table lists this clonotype with many counts. The rearrangement links TRBV7-2 to TRBJ2-7, with D maybe TRBD2 (5 bases). The CDR3 runs to 13 residues. Between the trimmed V and J ends, which lost 1 base and 3 bases, there was a span of 7 bases. Germline V gene lookup returns CDR1 SGHTA and CDR2 FQGNSA. The DNA of the CDR3 is TGTGCCAGCAGCTTAGTAAGCGGCTACGAGCAGTACTTC. It is translated as CASSLVSGYEQYF.

This clonotype was detected only a few times. A much larger clone is a single base away; this may be a read error. The V and J genes are TRBV12-3 or TRBV12-4 and TRBJ1-4, with 8 bases identical to TRBD1. The CDR3 length is 19 residues. CDR3 DNA sequence: TGTGCCAGCAGTTTTCTTGGGACAGGTTCTTCAAGTACTAATGAAAAACTGGTTTTT. Protein: CASSFLGTGSSSTNEKLVF.

The CDR3, as DNA: TGTGCCAGCAGCCCACAGGTGATTAATGAAAAACTGTTTTTT. It encodes CASSPQVINEKLFF. V and J are TRBV3-1 and TRBJ1-4, with D possibly matching TRBD1 (5 bases). Germline CDR1 is LGHDT and CDR2 is YNNKEL (reference sequence). The CDR3 is 14 residues long. V was trimmed by 4 bases and J by 4 bases, leaving 10 bases between them.

The genes are TRBV20-1 and TRBJ2-7, with D perhaps assigned TRBD1 or TRBD2 (5 bases each). V lost 0 bases to trimming and J lost 6 bases, with 9 bases between them. CDR1 and CDR2 from the germline V gene are DFQATT and SNEGSKA (reference sequence). The CDR3 is 12 amino acids. CDR3 sequence (DNA): TGCAGTGCTAGAGACCCTGGGACCGAGCAGTACTTC. Translation: CSARDPGTEQYF.

This clonotype turned up a few times. The rearrangement links TRBV12-3 or TRBV12-4 to TRBJ1-5; 8 bases map to TRBD1. This CDR3 contains 17 residues. V shed 2 bases and J 0 bases; nucleotides not matched to a gene: 6. CDR3 nucleotides: TGTGCCAGCAGTTTAAACAGGGGGGTTCATAGCAATCAGCCCCAGCATTTT. It encodes CASSLNRGVHSNQPQHF.

This clonotype was counted ten times or more. The chain couples TRBV28 to TRBJ2-7; 13 positions agree with TRBD2. CDR1 is MDHEN and CDR2 is SYDVKM in the germline V gene. The J segment lost 6 bases and the V segment lost 4 bases, leaving 15 bases of the junction unmatched. The CDR3 totals 18 residues. The CDR3 DNA reads TGTGCCAGCAGTTACGCGAAAGGGGGACTAGCGGGATTGGCCGAGCAGTACTTC. Its translation: CASSYAKGGLAGLAEQYF. Complete variable domain (other parts from reference TRBV28 and TRBJ2-7): DVKVTQSSRYLVKRTGEKVFLECVQDMDHENMFWYRQDPGLGLRLIYFSYDVKMKEKGDIPEGYSVSREKKERFSLILESASTNQTSMYLCASSYAKGGLAGLAEQYFGPGTRLTVT.

The rearrangement links TRBV20-1 to TRBJ2-1; D ambiguous. The length of the CDR3 is 15 residues. In germline, CDR1 is DFQATT, CDR2 SNEGSKA (reference sequence). Here the CDR3 reads CSVTKESFMANEQFF. The CDR3 DNA reads TGCAGCGTTACCAAAGAGAGTTTTATGGCCAATGAGCAGTTCTTC.

This rearrangement joins TRBV7-9 to TRBJ2-1, with D hard to call. V was shortened by 1 base and J by 8 bases, with 12 bases between the two germline ends. CDR1 is SEHNR, CDR2 FQNEAQ, per germline (reference sequence). This CDR3 has 14 amino acids. The CDR3 DNA reads TGTGCCAGCAGCTTAGGTCGTCACCAAGATGAGCAGTTCTTC. Its translation is CASSLGRHQDEQFF.

This clonotype was observed a handful of times. This chain connects TRBV19 to TRBJ1-6; possible D gene TRBD1, 6 bases. V lost 10 bases and J 7 bases, leaving 14 bases between the germline ends. The germline gives CDR1 LNHDA, CDR2 SQIVND (reference sequence). The CDR3 length is 13 residues. The CDR3 DNA reads as TGTGCCACGAGGGGTAGGGGGAATTCACCCCTCCACTTT. Protein product: CATRGRGNSPLHF.

This clonotype was observed many times. The chain recombines TRBV28 with TRBJ1-1; 8 bases are a match to TRBD1. Germline V gives CDR1 MDHEN, CDR2 SYDVKM. This CDR3 is built from 15 residues. The J segment lost 1 base and the V segment lost 4 bases, leaving 5 bases of the junction unmatched. CDR3 sequence (DNA): TGTGCCAGCAGTTCTTCAGGACAGGGGAACACTGAAGCTTTCTTT. Residues: CASSSSGQGNTEAFF. Supplemented by reference TRBV28 and TRBJ1-1, the full variable domain reads DVKVTQSSRYLVKRTGEKVFLECVQDMDHENMFWYRQDPGLGLRLIYFSYDVKMKEKGDIPEGYSVSREKKERFSLILESASTNQTSMYLCASSSSGQGNTEAFFGQGTRLTVV.

This chain joins TRBV29-1 and TRBJ2-2, with TRBD2 as a possible D gene (5 bases). Germline V gene sequence: CDR1 SQVTM, CDR2 ANQGSEA. V was trimmed by 4 bases and J by 7 bases, leaving 13 bases between them. CDR3 length: 13 residues. The CDR3 loop is CSVGEGWGGELFF. CDR3 DNA: TGCAGCGTTGGTGAGGGTTGGGGCGGGGAGCTGTTTTTT.

This clonotype was seen a few times. The V call is TRBV28, the J call TRBJ2-4; D is possibly TRBD1 (6 bases). Germline V lookup: CDR1 MDHEN, CDR2 SYDVKM. The CDR3 covers 13 residues. Between the trimmed V and J ends, which lost 3 bases and 8 bases, there was a span of 11 bases. Written as DNA, the CDR3 is TGTGCCAGCAGTTTTGCAGGGGTATACATTCAGTACTTC. Its protein product is CASSFAGVYIQYF.

This clonotype was seen more than once but under ten times. The V gene is TRBV7-2, the J gene TRBJ1-1; a possible D gene is TRBD1 (6 bases). Germline V gene lookup returns CDR1 SGHTA and CDR2 FQGNSA. This CDR3 contains 15 residues. Trimming cost V 5 bases and J 0 bases, with 13 bases left between them. In DNA form, the CDR3 reads TGTGCCAGCAGCCCCCTTGGACAGCTGAACACTGAAGCTTTCTTT. Translated: CASSPLGQLNTEAFF. Filled out from reference TRBV7-2 and TRBJ1-1, the complete variable domain reads GAGVSQSPSNKVTEKGKDVELRCDPISGHTALYWYRQSLGQGLEFLIYFQGNSAPDKSGLPSDRFSAERTGGSVSTLTIQRTQQEDSAVYLCASSPLGQLNTEAFFGQGTRLTVV.

There are many counts of this clonotype. This chain uses TRBV10-1 with TRBJ2-2, with 8 bases matching TRBD2. CDR3 length: 19 residues. V lost 1 base, J lost 4 bases, and 14 bases stayed unmatched. CDR1 and CDR2 from the germline V gene are WNHNN and SYGVQD (reference sequence). The chain's CDR3 is CASSEFRTSFKIVTGELFF. The CDR3, as DNA: TGCGCCAGCAGTGAGTTTCGGACTAGCTTCAAAATCGTCACCGGGGAGCTGTTTTTT.

This clonotype came up many times. The rearrangement joins TRBV28 to TRBJ1-1, with TRBD1 matching over 8 bases. The germline CDR1 and CDR2 sequences are MDHEN and SYDVKM. Trimming removed 4 bases from V and 10 bases from J; junction bases left unmatched: 5. The CDR3 has 12 amino acids. CDR3 residues: CASSWATGGAFF. CDR3 sequence (DNA): TGTGCCAGCAGTTGGGCAACAGGGGGAGCTTTCTTT.

This clonotype was seen ten or more times. The rearrangement uses TRBV5-1 and TRBJ2-7, with 8 positions matching TRBD2. The CDR3 sequence is 16 residues long. From germline, CDR1 is SGHRS and CDR2 YFSETQ. Trimming at V came to 4 bases and at J to 2 bases, leaving 11 bases not matched to a gene. The CDR3 DNA follows: TGCGCCAGCAGCGTACATCTGAGCGGGGGAGCCTACGAGCAGTACTTC. It is translated as CASSVHLSGGAYEQYF.

A few counts support this clonotype. V is TRBV6-2 or TRBV6-3 and J is TRBJ1-6; D perhaps matches TRBD1 (6 bases). Germline assignment: CDR1 MNHEY and CDR2 SVGEGT. The V end was cut by 4 bases, the J end by 10 bases, with 14 bases between. This CDR3 spans 14 amino acids. The DNA for the CDR3 is TGTGCCAGCAGTTCCGAGGGGGGGAGATCACCCCTCCACTTT. Encoded protein: CASSSEGGRSPLHF.

This clonotype came up a few times. This chain connects TRBV12-3 or TRBV12-4 to TRBJ1-5, with TRBD1 as a possible D gene (5 bases). The CDR3 is 15 amino acids. Trimming took 5 bases from V and 2 from J, leaving 13 bases between them. CDR3: CASSRTLGGNQPQHF. In DNA form, the CDR3 reads TGTGCCAGCAGTAGGACGCTGGGGGGCAATCAGCCCCAGCATTTT.

This clonotype has ten or more counts. The chain combines TRBV20-1 with TRBJ2-7; D may correspond to TRBD1 or TRBD2 (6 bases each). Trimming stripped 6 bases from V and 4 bases from J, with 16 bases between. CDR1 and CDR2 from the germline V gene are DFQATT and SNEGSKA (reference sequence). CDR3 length: 13 amino acids. In nucleotides, the CDR3 is TGCAGTGCCACAACGGGGGCCACGTACGAGCAGTACTTC. Translation: CSATTGATYEQYF.

This chain joins TRBV4-1 and TRBJ2-4; tentative D call: TRBD2 (5 bases). The CDR3 has 16 residues. With 4 bases removed from V and 2 bases from J, the gap between germline ends came to 15 bases. From germline, CDR1 is MGHRA and CDR2 YSYEKL. As DNA, the CDR3 is TGCGCCAGCAGCCCCCCTTTGAGGGAGTCCAAAAACATTCAGTACTTC. This sequence encodes CASSPPLRESKNIQYF.

This clonotype was detected a few times. The chain has TRBV18 and TRBJ2-2; 10 nucleotides align to TRBD2. J gave up 8 bases and V 0 bases, and 12 bases lay outside the gene matches. There are 18 residues in the CDR3. The V gene's germline CDR1 is KGHSH and CDR2 LQKENI. CDR3 in DNA: TGTGCCAGCTCACCACCGGGAAGCCTAGCGGGAGCCGTGGGGGAGCTGTTTTTT. This gives the protein CASSPPGSLAGAVGELFF.

In its sample, this clonotype was seen a few times. This chain links TRBV14 with TRBJ2-7; no reliable D call. The CDR3 covers 13 residues. The ends were cut back, 3 bases at V and 0 bases at J, with 6 bases in the middle. The V gene's germline CDR1 is SGHDN and CDR2 FVKESK. This chain's CDR3 is CASSQQTSYEQYF. The CDR3 coding sequence is TGTGCCAGCAGCCAGCAGACCTCCTACGAGCAGTACTTC.

This clonotype was counted at least ten times. The rearrangement links TRBV28 to TRBJ2-7; 8 bases agree with TRBD2. From germline, CDR1 is MDHEN and CDR2 SYDVKM. V shed 3 bases and J 3 bases; nucleotides not matched to a gene: 7. The CDR3 runs to 15 residues. Here the CDR3 reads CASSFRSGAVYEQYF. The CDR3 DNA reads TGTGCCAGCAGTTTTCGTAGCGGGGCCGTCTACGAGCAGTACTTC.